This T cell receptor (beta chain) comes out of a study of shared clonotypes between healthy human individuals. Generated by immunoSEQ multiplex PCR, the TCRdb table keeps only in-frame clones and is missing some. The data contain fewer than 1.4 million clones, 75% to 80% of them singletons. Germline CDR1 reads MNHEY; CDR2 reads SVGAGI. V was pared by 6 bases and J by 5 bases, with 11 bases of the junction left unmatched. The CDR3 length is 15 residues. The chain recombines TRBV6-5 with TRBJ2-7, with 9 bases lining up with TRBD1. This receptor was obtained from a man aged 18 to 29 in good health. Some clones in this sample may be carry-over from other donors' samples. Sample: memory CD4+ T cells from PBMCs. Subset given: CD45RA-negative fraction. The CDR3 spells CASSSGGTGFNEQYF. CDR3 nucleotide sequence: TGTGCCAGCAGCTCAGGGGGGACAGGGTTTAACGAGCAGTACTTC.